The rows below give T cell receptor beta chains drawn from one sample of a study of blood T cells in healthy people across ages. TCRdb fed the 5' RACE reads into MiXCR, producing one record per CDR3 protein. This table holds 1.5 million to 2 million distinct CDR3 sequences, 39% found once. The sample was blood. The receptors come from a human donor in good health. The CDR3 runs from the conserved cysteine through the conserved F or W. D genes are given only for firm matches. Some rows mark clone size as missing; the rest say once, few, many or name a class of expanded clone.

cdr3_aa cdr3_nt j_call cdr3_length clone_size d_call v_call
CASSSTGTTYEQYF TGTGCCAGCAGTTCCACAGGGACAACCTACGAGCAGTACTTC TRBJ2-7 14 - - TRBV28
CASSRSGGNTQETQYF TGTGCCAGCAGCAGAAGCGGGGGGAATACGCAAGAGACCCAGTACTTC TRBJ2-5 16 once TRBD2 TRBV6-1
CASSVDRRETQYF TGTGCCAGCAGCGTCGACAGGCGAGAGACCCAGTACTTC TRBJ2-5 13 - - TRBV11-2
CASEGSRGYTDTQYF TGTGCCAGCGAGGGATCCAGGGGGTACACAGATACGCAGTATTTT TRBJ2-3 15 - TRBD1 TRBV7-9
CASSSPEGPSSYNEQFF TGTGCCAGCAGCTCACCGGAAGGGCCGAGCTCCTACAATGAGCAGTTCTTC TRBJ2-1 17 few - TRBV7-2
CASTSRSDSYTF TGTGCCAGCACCTCCAGAAGTGATAGCTACACCTTC TRBJ1-2 12 - - TRBV28
CASSLVRGVADYGYTF TGTGCCAGCAGCTTAGTTCGGGGGGTGGCAGACTATGGCTACACCTTC TRBJ1-2 16 - - TRBV7-2
CATSDNRGYEQYF TGTGCCACCAGTGATAACAGGGGATACGAGCAGTACTTC TRBJ2-7 13 - TRBD1 TRBV24-1
CAWSVGGYEQYF TGTGCCTGGAGTGTCGGGGGCTACGAGCAGTACTTC TRBJ2-7 12 few - TRBV30
CASSRKQGATQETQYF TGTGCCAGCAGCAGGAAACAGGGGGCGACCCAAGAGACCCAGTACTTC TRBJ2-5 16 few TRBD1 TRBV14
CASSQDPRTTREQFF TGTGCCAGCAGCCAAGACCCCAGGACTACCCGGGAGCAGTTCTTC TRBJ2-1 15 - - TRBV3-1
CAISESARLNTEAFF TGTGCCATCAGTGAGTCGGCGCGGCTGAACACTGAAGCTTTCTTT TRBJ1-1 15 - - TRBV10-3
CASWGETGAINEQFF TGTGCCAGCTGGGGGGAGACAGGGGCAATCAATGAGCAGTTCTTC TRBJ2-1 15 - TRBD1 TRBV7-9